What follows is one T cell receptor beta chain and its context. The sample belongs to a study of blood T cell repertoires in COVID-19. Repertoires were generated with immunoSEQ multiplex PCR, while TCRdb's copy carries only in-frame clones and drops some. The data contain 440,000 or so clones, 75% to 90% of them singletons. The CDR3 extends over 14 amino acids. V lost 7 bases to trimming and J lost 4 bases; unmatched junction nucleotides: 7. Per the germline V gene, CDR1 is LNHDA and CDR2 is SQIVND (reference sequence). The clonotype comes from a woman between 35 and 50 years old with COVID-19, enrolled during active disease. The gene calls are TRBV19 and TRBJ1-3; 7 bases match TRBD1. Specimen: peripheral blood. The CDR3 DNA follows: TGTGCCAGTAAACAGGGGACGGGAGGAAACACCATATATTTT. This encodes CASKQGTGGNTIYF.